The clone carrying this T cell receptor (beta chain) was found many times. TCRdb itself ran the 5' RACE reads through MiXCR, one entry per CDR3 protein. The sample shows 200,000 to 250,000 distinct CDR3 sequences, about 10% of them seen only once. This record comes from a study of CD8 T cells in ankylosing spondylitis. The CDR3 has 13 residues. V shed 5 bases and J shed 5 bases, with 13 bases lying between them. The V gene is TRBV12-3 or TRBV12-4, the J gene TRBJ2-7; no clear D gene. The receptor comes from a male donor with ankylosing spondylitis or in good health (not recorded which). Sequenced input: blood, either unsorted or a sorted T cell fraction (not recorded which). As DNA, the CDR3 is TGTGCCAGCAGTGGGTCGGCTGGTAACGAGCAGTACTTC. Translating gives CASSGSAGNEQYF.